The present T cell receptor (beta chain) was sequenced within a study of response to subunit inactivated influenza vaccine. Study observations and caveats: Each seasonal influenza vaccination, the authors suggested, recruits few new T cells.

This clonotype was counted a few times. Antigen: not known. Each CDR3 protein is one row after TCRdb ran MiXCR on the RT-PCR reads. In the table there are 400,000 to 550,000 distinct CDR3 sequences, approximately 24% of which are singletons. Per germline, CDR1 MNHEY and CDR2 SVGEGT. The CDR3 totals 18 residues. Trimming removed 8 bases from V and 6 bases from J; junction bases left unmatched: 20. This sequence was found in a man in his fifties or sixties who received an inactivated influenza vaccine. The rearrangement uses TRBV6-2 or TRBV6-3 and TRBJ2-1, with 9 bases identical to TRBD2. The material sequenced was CD4+ T cells sorted from PBMCs, taken 4 to 6 days after vaccination. This CDR3 is CASARDRLLAGASNEQFF. For the CDR3, the DNA is TGTGCCAGCGCCAGAGACAGACTGTTAGCGGGAGCTAGCAATGAGCAGTTCTTC.